This TCR beta chain was recorded in a study of blood T cell repertoires in COVID-19. The repertoire was sequenced with immunoSEQ multiplex PCR; TCRdb's copy has only in-frame clones and lacks some. The data show 200,000 to 300,000 clones, with around 88% seen just once and 2% to 3% held by the top ten. Looked up from germline, CDR1 is SGHRS and CDR2 is YFSETQ. The ends were cut back, 4 bases at V and 5 bases at J, with 21 bases in the middle. This CDR3 comprises 17 residues. The chain combines TRBV5-1 with TRBJ2-2, with D perhaps TRBD2 (5 bases). The origin of this receptor is a woman between 35 and 50 years old with acute COVID-19. The sequenced material came from PBMCs or T cells enriched from blood (not recorded which). CDR3 sequence reads: CASSPLSPGLGTGELFF. CDR3 nucleotide sequence: TGCGCCAGCAGCCCTCTCTCCCCGGGGTTGGGGACCGGGGAGCTGTTTTTT.